The clone carrying this T cell receptor beta chain was detected only once. Data came from immunoSEQ multiplex PCR; TCRdb stores just in-frame clones and leaves some out. Among about 55,000 clones listed, 80% to 90% were seen once. The CDR3 spans 21 residues. These data belong to a study of T cell changes during pregnancy in multiple sclerosis. The chain links TRBV21-1 to TRBJ2-7; the tabulated D call, TRBD1, remains unverified against the DNA. TRBV21-1 is termed a pseudogene. The input for sequencing was CD4+ T cells from peripheral blood mononuclear cells, taken in the first trimester of pregnancy. This sequence originates from a female donor with multiple sclerosis, enrolled in a pregnancy study. As DNA, the CDR3 is TGTGCCAGCAGCAAATGCGGTCCAAGGAAAGGCAAACCGGGACACCGATACGAGCAGTACTTC. This codes for CASSKCGPRKGKPGHRYEQYF.